This T cell receptor (beta chain) appears in the sequencing data of a study of T cell responses to AZD1222 COVID-19 vaccine. The overall study: Samples with a second dose at about 4 or about 12 weeks were pooled together. General observations from the study: Nearly half of spike-specific TCRs reportedly target variant regions that are unmutated in the B.1.351 and B.1.1.7 variants. White British people made up most donors, females outnumbered males, and clonal diversity was possibly underestimated.

The V gene's germline CDR1 is LGHDT and CDR2 YNNKEL (reference sequence). The CDR3 extends over 12 amino acids. V lost 3 bases to trimming and J lost 3 bases, with 6 bases between them. Method: immunoSEQ multiplex PCR; TCRdb's copy keeps in-frame clones and lacks some. The table has about 99,000 clones, nearly 90% seen once. Turning to this clone: Its antigen is undetermined. The sample contains more than one DNA sequence encoding this CDR3.

The receptor was isolated from an adult in good health. The material sequenced was peripheral blood, taken on day 0 of AZD1222 vaccination. This sequence joins TRBV3-1 (or the pseudogene TRBV3-2) and TRBJ2-7; D remains ambiguous. CDR3 in amino acids: CASSQDYYEQYF. The CDR3 coding sequence is TGTGCCAGCAGCCAGGATTACTACGAGCAGTACTTC.